This T cell receptor beta chain comes out of a study of T cells expressing NK-cell markers. About the study: The authors derived TCR beta repertoires from sorted CD3+CD56+NKG2C+, CD3+CD56+NKG2C- and CD3+CD56-NKG2C+ T cells. Sequenced donors, eight in total, included seven who were HCMV-seropositive and one who was seronegative. Study conclusions and caveats: Dominant NKG2C+ clonotype frequencies of roughly 1.0-7.5% of CD8+ T cells were measured in about 6 donors.

About this clonotype itself: Antigen specificity is unknown.

Germline V gene data show CDR1 as DFQATT and CDR2 as SNEGSKA (reference sequence). The CDR3 covers 13 residues. UMIs were included in TCR beta cDNA generated by 5'RACE template switching. TCRdb reprocessed the 5' RACE reads, with one entry per CDR3 protein and no DNA. The listing records under 500,000 distinct CDR3 sequences. The chain couples TRBV20-1 to TRBJ1-1. The TCR sequence derives from a woman between 18 and 75 years old in good health. The sample taken for sequencing was blood T cells: a sorted CD56 or NKG2C T cell subset, CD4+ or CD8+ T cells, or bulk PBMC T cells (not recorded which). The CDR3 reads CSARARLNTEAFF.